Described below is a single T cell receptor (beta chain) sequence and its context. Antigen: not known. The table came from immunoSEQ multiplex PCR; TCRdb's copy has only in-frame clones and leaves some out. In the table there are roughly 27,000 clones, about 72% of which are singletons. The data derive from a study of PD-1 blockade in classical Hodgkin lymphoma. The CDR3 covers 14 residues. V dropped 5 bases and J dropped 4; count of bases not matched to a gene: 7. Germline values: CDR1 SGHTA, CDR2 FQGNSA. Study-level results: Underlying causes for the observed repertoire differences were not defined, possibly disease activity or prior therapy. It was among complete responders that baseline diversity resembled that of newly diagnosed patients. Researchers reported that CD4+ TCR diversity, though not CD8+, rose significantly by C4D1.

Regarding time point: cycle 4 day 1 (C4D1), after less than seven weeks of nivolumab. Every single patient, without exception, relapsed after autologous stem cell transplantation, and brentuximab vedotin exposure varied. This TCR was sampled from a human donor with classical Hodgkin lymphoma. Sequenced material: peripheral blood mononuclear cells (PBMCs), taken before the fourth cycle of nivolumab. The rearrangement uses TRBV7-2 and TRBJ1-1; 7 nucleotides agree with TRBD1. The DNA of the CDR3 is TGTGCCAGCAGCGCATGGGAGGGGGCCACTGAAGCTTTCTTT. It specifies CASSAWEGATEAFF.